Listed below are T cell receptor beta chains from one sample, sequenced in a study of blood T cell repertoires in COVID-19. Sequenced by immunoSEQ multiplex PCR; TCRdb stores in-frame clones only, minus some. The table has about 76,000 clones, around 90% seen once. Input material: peripheral blood. The origin of the receptors is a human donor in a cohort sampled during active COVID-19. Both conserved end residues are part of each CDR3. Each record gives: D gene, J gene, clone size, V gene, CDR3 protein, CDR3 DNA. A D gene is named only where the DNA matches it firmly. Clone size, where shown, is once, few, many, or a class for clones that have expanded.

d_gene: TRBD1; j_gene: TRBJ2-6; abundance: -; v_gene: TRBV5-6; CDR3aa: CASSSTGPSGANVLTF; CDR3nt: TGTGCCAGCAGCTCGACAGGGCCCTCTGGGGCCAACGTCCTGACTTTC
d_gene: TRBD2; j_gene: TRBJ2-3; abundance: -; v_gene: TRBV27; CDR3aa: CASSMTSGRPWDTQYF; CDR3nt: TGTGCCAGCAGTATGACTAGCGGGAGGCCGTGGGATACGCAGTATTTT
d_gene: TRBD1; j_gene: TRBJ2-7; abundance: -; v_gene: TRBV28; CDR3aa: CASRPTGNYEQYF; CDR3nt: TGTGCCAGCAGACCGACAGGGAACTACGAGCAGTACTTC
d_gene: -; j_gene: TRBJ2-3; abundance: -; v_gene: TRBV6-2/TRBV6-3; CDR3aa: CASSYPGRDTQYF; CDR3nt: TGTGCCAGCAGTTACCCGGGGAGAGATACGCAGTATTTT
d_gene: TRBD1; j_gene: TRBJ2-1; abundance: once; v_gene: TRBV29-1; CDR3aa: CSVADRGSYNEQFF; CDR3nt: TGCAGCGTGGCGGACAGGGGCTCCTACAATGAGCAGTTCTTC
d_gene: -; j_gene: TRBJ1-5; abundance: -; v_gene: TRBV19; CDR3aa: CASSRSRGNQPQHF; CDR3nt: TGTGCCAGTAGTAGGAGCCGGGGCAATCAGCCCCAGCATTTT
d_gene: TRBD1; j_gene: TRBJ1-4; abundance: -; v_gene: TRBV5-6; CDR3aa: CASSTGAATNEKLFF; CDR3nt: TGTGCCAGCAGCACAGGGGCCGCAACTAATGAAAAACTGTTTTTT
d_gene: -; j_gene: TRBJ1-5; abundance: -; v_gene: TRBV7-9; CDR3aa: CASSQGGNQPQHF; CDR3nt: TGTGCCAGCAGCCAGGGTGGCAATCAGCCCCAGCATTTT
d_gene: TRBD1; j_gene: TRBJ2-7; abundance: -; v_gene: TRBV9; CDR3aa: CASSVGEGQGAYEQYF; CDR3nt: TGTGCCAGCAGCGTAGGCGAGGGACAGGGGGCCTACGAGCAGTACTTC
d_gene: TRBD1; j_gene: TRBJ2-2; abundance: -; v_gene: TRBV11-2; CDR3aa: CASSGGQGRPNTGELFF; CDR3nt: TGTGCCAGCAGCGGGGGACAGGGGAGGCCGAACACCGGGGAGCTGTTTTTT